These T cell receptor beta chains were read from a single sample in a study of T cells in Graves' hyperthyroidism and ophthalmopathy. MiXCR was run by TCRdb on the multiplex PCR reads, yielding one entry per CDR3 protein. The sample consists of a few hundred thousand distinct CDR3 sequences, approximately 15% of them appearing once. The specimen sequenced was blood. The origin of the receptors is a woman younger than 45 with Graves' hyperthyroidism. The CDR3 runs from the conserved cysteine through the conserved F or W. A D gene is named only where the DNA matches it firmly. Size values are once, few and many counts, or a class for expanded clones, and some rows have none.

TRBD2 TRBJ2-1 TRBV10-3 many CAIRRTSGNNEQFF TGTGCCATCAGGAGGACTAGCGGTAACAATGAGCAGTTCTTC
. TRBJ2-7 TRBV30 many CAWSSETGFDEQYF TGTGCCTGGAGTTCGGAGACAGGTTTCGACGAGCAGTACTTC
TRBD2 TRBJ2-1 TRBV12-3/TRBV12-4 . CASSFGGGDNEQFF TGTGCCAGCAGTTTTGGGGGGGGGGACAATGAGCAGTTCTTC
. TRBJ1-1 TRBV5-1 many CASRDGGLSTEAFF TGCGCCAGCAGGGACGGGGGGCTGAGCACTGAAGCTTTCTTT
. TRBJ2-3 TRBV3-1 many CASSQEQGSADTQYF TGTGCCAGCAGCCAAGAACAGGGATCGGCAGATACGCAGTATTTT
TRBD2 TRBJ2-7 TRBV20-1 few CSAQSTSGFSYEQYF TGCAGTGCCCAATCGACTAGCGGGTTCTCCTACGAGCAGTACTTC
. TRBJ2-1 TRBV15 few CATSRDRYNEQFF TGTGCCACCAGCAGAGACCGGTACAATGAGCAGTTCTTC
. TRBJ2-4 TRBV7-2 many CASSSRILEDIQYF TGTGCCAGCAGCTCGCGAATATTGGAGGACATTCAGTACTTC
TRBD1 TRBJ2-2 TRBV10-3 few CAISEPTTGTGAGELFF TGTGCCATCAGTGAACCGACTACCGGGACAGGGGCCGGGGAGCTGTTTTTT
. TRBJ2-3 TRBV27 . CASSFRWSDTQYF TGTGCCAGCAGTTTCCGGTGGTCGGATACGCAGTATTTT
TRBD2 TRBJ2-1 TRBV19 . CASSIAAGSPGRNGNEQFF TGTGCCAGTAGTATAGCAGCGGGATCTCCCGGGCGTAACGGCAATGAGCAGTTCTTC
TRBD2 TRBJ2-7 TRBV2 . CASSNTGLAGETHEQYF TGTGCCAGCAGTAATACCGGACTAGCGGGAGAAACCCACGAGCAGTACTTC
. TRBJ1-1 TRBV16 many CASSRSLGTEAFF TGTGCCAGCAGCCGTTCCTTGGGCACTGAAGCTTTCTTT
. TRBJ1-2 TRBV9 few CASSGRSYTF TGTGCCAGCAGCGGGAGAAGCTACACCTTC
. TRBJ2-5 TRBV20-1 many CSAPWRAGETQYF TGCAGTGCCCCATGGAGGGCGGGAGAGACCCAGTACTTC
. TRBJ2-7 TRBV5-4 . CASSPSGRPTIRSYNEQYF TGTGCCAGCAGCCCGTCGGGCAGGCCTACAATCCGCTCCTACAATGAGCAGTACTTC
. TRBJ2-7 TRBV29-1 many CSVEDLSYEQYF TGCAGCGTTGAAGACCTCTCGTACGAGCAGTACTTC
TRBD2 TRBJ2-2 TRBV29-1 . CSVLRLAETGELFF TGCAGCGTTTTAAGACTAGCGGAAACCGGGGAGCTGTTTTTT
. TRBJ2-3 TRBV28 many CASSLDRNTDTQYF TGTGCCAGCAGTTTGGACCGGAACACAGATACGCAGTATTTT
TRBD1 TRBJ2-6 TRBV7-3 few CASSNTGGPGANVLTF TGTGCCAGCAGCAATACAGGGGGCCCAGGGGCCAACGTCCTGACTTTC
TRBD1 TRBJ2-3 TRBV12-3/TRBV12-4 . CASSRPGTGTKTLRTDTQYF TGTGCCAGCAGTCGCCCCGGGACAGGGACAAAAACCCTACGGACAGATACGCAGTATTTT
TRBD2 TRBJ2-1 TRBV12-3/TRBV12-4 many CASSLVATSGRAWYNEQFF TGTGCCAGCAGTTTAGTGGCAACTAGCGGGAGGGCTTGGTACAATGAGCAGTTCTTC